The next 6 T cell receptor beta chains were all read from a single sample in a study of CD8 T cells in Susac syndrome. A quantity of about 0.5 to 1 ug RNA underwent reverse transcription using random hexamers. Each CDR3 protein is one row after TCRdb ran MiXCR on the immunoSEQ multiplex PCR reads. The repertoire holds a few hundred thousand distinct CDR3 sequences, with 95% as singletons. Sequencing was done on a sample of CD4+ T cells from PBMCs. The receptor set was obtained from a human donor with multiple sclerosis.

V is TRBV20-1 and J is TRBJ2-4, with 10 bases aligning to TRBD2. Germline CDR1 DFQATT, CDR2 SNEGSKA (reference sequence). V lost 6 bases to trimming and J lost 0 bases; unmatched junction nucleotides: 5. This CDR3 has 15 amino acids. CDR3 DNA sequence: TGCAGTGCCACAGCGGGAGGGCTAGCCAAAAACATTCAGTACTTC. Translation gives CSATAGGLAKNIQYF.

V usage is TRBV3-1 and J usage is TRBJ2-5; a weak D match, TRBD2 (6 bases). The germline V and J ends were trimmed by 3 bases and 7 bases, with 15 bases remaining between them. Germline CDR1 reads LGHDT; CDR2 reads YNNKEL (reference sequence). CDR3 length: 14 amino acids. The CDR3: CASSQDYGVGTQYF. In DNA form, the CDR3 reads TGTGCCAGCAGCCAGGACTATGGGGTGGGGACCCAGTACTTC.

The CDR3 sequence: CSAPAGPGNYGYTF. DNA for the CDR3: TGCAGTGCCCCCGCGGGGCCGGGTAACTATGGCTACACCTTC. The chain has TRBV20-1 and TRBJ1-2; possible D gene TRBD1, 5 bases. The germline V gene has CDR1 DFQATT and CDR2 SNEGSKA (reference sequence). CDR3 length equals 14 residues. The V and J ends lost 6 bases and 1 base respectively, with 15 bases between them.

This clonotype was picked up one time. The rearrangement joins TRBV6-2 or TRBV6-3 to TRBJ2-1; D possibly matches TRBD1 or TRBD2 (5 bases each). The V and J ends lost 10 bases and 2 bases respectively, with 18 bases between them. The CDR3 has 15 amino acids. Germline-derived CDR1 and CDR2 are MNHEY and SVGEGT. CDR3 residues: CATSRGQSPYNEQFF. CDR3 coding DNA: TGTGCCACCTCACGGGGCCAGTCTCCCTACAATGAGCAGTTCTTC.

This clonotype was seen more than once but under ten times. This chain links TRBV3-1 with TRBJ1-5; no reliable D call. The germline CDR1 and CDR2 sequences are LGHDT and YNNKEL (reference sequence). The ends were cut back, 9 bases at V and 1 base at J, with 10 bases in the middle. The CDR3 consists of 13 residues. The CDR3 is CASSQRSNQPQHF. In nucleotides, the CDR3 is TGTGCCAGTTCACAGAGGAGCAATCAGCCCCAGCATTTT.

The V gene is TRBV29-1, the J gene TRBJ1-2; 10 bases are a match to TRBD1. This CDR3 has 11 residues. The junction had 0 bases not matched to a gene; V was cut back by 4 bases and J by 7 bases. Germline CDR1 SQVTM, CDR2 ANQGSEA. CDR3 protein: CSVGTGGGYTF. CDR3 nucleotides: TGCAGCGTTGGGACAGGGGGTGGCTACACCTTC. Full variable domain (rest looked up from reference TRBV29-1 and TRBJ1-2): SAVISQKPSRDICQRGTSLTIQCQVDSQVTMMFWYRQQPGQSLTLIATANQGSEATYESGFVIDKFPISRPNLTFSTLTVSNMSPEDSSIYLCSVGTGGGYTFGSGTRLTVV.